The clone carrying this T cell receptor (beta chain) showed up just a few times. Its cognate antigen is unknown. This sample stems from a study of spatial heterogeneity in lung cancer. The wider study: Across the raw uncorrected reads, a unique TCR and UMI combination was observed, on average, more than ten times.

CDR3 length: 15 residues. Germline loops: CDR1 MDHEN, CDR2 SYDVKM. Losses at the gene ends were 6 bases for V and 5 bases for J; bases not matched to a gene: 9. The library protocol tagged each TCR cDNA with a unique molecular identifier. TCRdb re-derived calls from the 5' RACE reads in MiXCR, one entry per CDR3 protein. This table has 89,000 or so distinct CDR3 sequences, under 25% appearing once. General study findings and limits: TCRs found ubiquitously expanded in tumor appeared in blood more at resection than at follow-up.

Time point here: sample taken at primary tumor resection. Unsorted samples of tumor, nontumor lung or frozen PBMC had their whole RNA sequenced. Patients with untreated early-stage non-small cell lung cancer, numbering some 72, were the donors. V and J are TRBV28 and TRBJ2-7; TRBD1 aligns across 11 bases. The clonotype originates from a male donor with early-stage non-small cell lung cancer. The source was PBMCs, collected at surgery. Written as DNA, the CDR3 is TGTGCCAGCAGCCCAGGGAGGACAGGGGGCAACGAGCAGTACTTC. It encodes CASSPGRTGGNEQYF.